The 17 T cell receptor beta chains in this list originate from one sample, sequenced in a study of shared clonotypes between healthy human individuals. Sequencing used immunoSEQ multiplex PCR; TCRdb keeps in-frame clones, though not all of them. The sample contains some 900,000 clones, 60% to 85% of which appear only once. The sample was memory CD4+ T cells sorted from blood. Subset reported: CD45RA-negative fraction. These receptors came from a man between 18 and 35 years old in good health.

The chain has TRBV11-2 and TRBJ2-1; 8 bases line up with TRBD2. From germline, CDR1 is SGHAT and CDR2 FQNNGV. V lost 5 bases, J lost 2 bases, and 2 bases stayed unmatched. CDR3 length: 14 amino acids. This CDR3 reads CASSQAGAYNEQFF. The CDR3 nucleotides read TGTGCCAGCAGCCAAGCGGGGGCCTACAATGAGCAGTTCTTC.

This clone appeared once. V is TRBV10-3 and J is TRBJ2-7; 7 bases map to TRBD2. Germline lookup yields CDR1 ENHRY and CDR2 SYGVKD. The CDR3 contains 15 residues. The J segment lost 5 bases and the V segment lost 0 bases, leaving 7 bases of the junction unmatched. In DNA form, the CDR3 reads TGTGCCATCAGTGAGTCCCCAGGGAGGGTCGACGAGCAGTACTTC. Translating it yields CAISESPGRVDEQYF.

The rearrangement links TRBV11-2 to TRBJ2-4; TRBD1 is a possible D gene (6 bases). Trimming took off 5 bases at V and 7 bases at J, with 21 bases between the two ends. The length of the CDR3 is 16 residues. From germline, CDR1 is SGHAT and CDR2 FQNNGV. CDR3 nucleotides: TGTGCCAGCAGCCCCCATCCCCAGGGGTTAGGGAACATTCAGTACTTC. Its protein product is CASSPHPQGLGNIQYF.

The V call is TRBV11-2, the J call TRBJ2-2, with 9 bases that match TRBD2. Trimming took 1 base from V and 4 from J; bases not matched to a gene: 4. The CDR3 runs 16 residues. Germline values: CDR1 SGHAT, CDR2 FQNNGV. The CDR3 DNA follows: TGTGCCAGCAGCTTAGTAGCGGGAGACGTCACCGGGGAGCTGTTTTTT. Its protein is CASSLVAGDVTGELFF.

The chain carries TRBV7-2 and TRBJ2-5; 9 nucleotides match TRBD1. The trim removed 5 bases at V and 2 bases at J, leaving 6 bases unmatched. Germline V gene data show CDR1 as SGHTA and CDR2 as FQGNSA. The CDR3 is 15 residues long. The CDR3 nucleotides are TGTGCCAGCAGCCGAACCGGGACAGGGCAAGAGACCCAGTACTTC. This gives the protein CASSRTGTGQETQYF. The variable domain in full, with the rest retrieved from reference TRBV7-2 and TRBJ2-5, is GAGVSQSPSNKVTEKGKDVELRCDPISGHTALYWYRQSLGQGLEFLIYFQGNSAPDKSGLPSDRFSAERTGGSVSTLTIQRTQQEDSAVYLCASSRTGTGQETQYFGPGTRLLVL.

This clone came up a few times. The gene calls are TRBV30 and TRBJ1-1; D is unresolved. The CDR3 spans 11 residues. Trimming stripped 1 base from V and 5 bases from J, with 5 bases between. Germline CDR1 GTSNPN, CDR2 SVGIG (reference sequence). CDR3 in DNA: TGTGCCTGGAGTGGGATAACTGAAGCTTTCTTT. Its protein is CAWSGITEAFF.

The chain uses TRBV19 and TRBJ2-1, with 7 bases matching TRBD1. The CDR3 runs to 16 residues. J was trimmed by 4 bases and V by 3 bases; bases with no gene match: 9. Germline V gene sequence: CDR1 LNHDA, CDR2 SQIVND (reference sequence). The CDR3 nucleotides are TGTGCCAGTAGTATCCGGACAGGTTTGACTTACAATGAGCAGTTCTTC. This sequence encodes CASSIRTGLTYNEQFF. Together with reference TRBV19 and TRBJ2-1, the CDR3 gives the full variable domain: DGGITQSPKYLFRKEGQNVTLSCEQNLNHDAMYWYRQDPGQGLRLIYYSQIVNDFQKGDIAEGYSVSREKKESFPLTVTSAQKNPTAFYLCASSIRTGLTYNEQFFGPGTRLTVL.

This chain uses TRBV19 with TRBJ1-4, with D possibly matching TRBD1 (6 bases). Deletions cut 8 bases from V and 3 bases from J, with 19 bases between. Germline V gives CDR1 LNHDA, CDR2 SQIVND (reference sequence). The CDR3 covers 16 residues. CDR3 amino acids: CASSGTPVFSNEKLFF. The DNA for the CDR3 is TGTGCCAGTTCCGGGACACCCGTTTTCTCTAATGAAAAACTGTTTTTT.

The genes are TRBV6-5 and TRBJ2-6; 8 bases align to TRBD1. The J segment lost 2 bases and the V segment lost 7 bases, leaving 4 bases of the junction unmatched. CDR3 length equals 15 residues. Germline assignment: CDR1 MNHEY and CDR2 SVGAGI. The CDR3 DNA sequence: TGTGCCAGCAATGACAGGGGTACTGGGGCCAACGTCCTGACTTTC. It specifies CASNDRGTGANVLTF.

This clone was picked up many times. This chain links TRBV7-8 with TRBJ1-2; D call uncertain. This CDR3 contains 12 residues. Per germline, CDR1 SGHVS and CDR2 FQNEAQ. The V end lost 4 bases, the J end lost 5 bases, and 8 bases lay between the germline ends. The CDR3, as DNA: TGTGCCAGCAGCTCCAGAAATTATGGCTACACCTTC. Its protein is CASSSRNYGYTF.

The chain links TRBV15 to TRBJ2-1; 8 nucleotides agree with TRBD2. The junction had 8 bases not matched to a gene; V was cut back by 3 bases and J by 7 bases. The germline gives CDR1 LNHNV, CDR2 YYDKDF (reference sequence). This CDR3 is 15 amino acids long. The CDR3 loop reads CATSRAGPGGNEQFF. The CDR3 DNA follows: TGTGCCACCAGCAGGGCGGGACCGGGGGGGAATGAGCAGTTCTTC.

The chain couples TRBV7-2 to TRBJ2-2, with TRBD2 identical over 14 bases. This CDR3 has 16 amino acids. V was pared by 9 bases and J by 4 bases, with 7 bases of the junction left unmatched. CDR1 and CDR2 (germline): SGHTA, FQGNSA. The CDR3 region has the DNA TGTGCCAGACCGACTAGCGGGGGGGCCCGCACCGGGGAGCTGTTTTTT. Protein: CARPTSGGARTGELFF. The whole variable domain, remainder taken from reference TRBV7-2 and TRBJ2-2, is GAGVSQSPSNKVTEKGKDVELRCDPISGHTALYWYRQSLGQGLEFLIYFQGNSAPDKSGLPSDRFSAERTGGSVSTLTIQRTQQEDSAVYLCARPTSGGARTGELFFGEGSRLTVL.

The chain couples TRBV4-1 to TRBJ2-1, with D uncertain. This CDR3 contains 16 residues. Per the germline V gene, CDR1 is MGHRA and CDR2 is YSYEKL. V shed 0 bases and J shed 0 bases, with 9 bases lying between them. CDR3: CASSQEGRSSYNEQFF. The CDR3 DNA sequence: TGCGCCAGCAGCCAAGAGGGCAGGAGCTCCTACAATGAGCAGTTCTTC.

This clone appeared once. This chain connects TRBV5-1 to TRBJ2-1; TRBD2 aligns across 10 bases. This CDR3 region has 15 residues. J lost 8 bases, V lost 1 base, and 6 bases had no gene match. CDR1 and CDR2 (germline): SGHRS, YFSETQ. The CDR3 DNA reads as TGCGCCAGCAGCTTGACCGGGACTAGCGACGATGAGCAGTTCTTC. It translates to CASSLTGTSDDEQFF.

J is TRBJ2-7 and V is TRBV18; 7 bases map to TRBD1. J gave up 2 bases and V 6 bases, and 7 bases lay outside the gene matches. Germline lookup yields CDR1 KGHSH and CDR2 LQKENI. This CDR3 contains 14 residues. CDR3 nucleotides: TGTGCCAGCTCCCCCGAGACAGGGCCCTACGAGCAGTACTTC. It codes for CASSPETGPYEQYF.

The CDR3 region is CASSLGSGAHRRELFF. For the CDR3, the DNA is TGTGCCAGCAGCTTAGGGTCCGGGGCCCACAGGAGGGAGCTGTTTTTT. The chain employs TRBV11-2 and TRBJ2-2; D is possibly TRBD1 or TRBD2 (5 bases each). CDR1 and CDR2 (germline): SGHAT, FQNNGV. Trimming pared 1 base from V and 9 bases from J, leaving 18 bases between. The CDR3 has 16 residues. Full variable domain (rest looked up from reference TRBV11-2 and TRBJ2-2): EAGVAQSPRYKIIEKRQSVAFWCNPISGHATLYWYQQILGQGPKLLIQFQNNGVVDDSQLPKDRFSAERLKGVDSTLKIQPAKLEDSAVYLCASSLGSGAHRRELFFGEGSRLTVL.

A word on this clone: Germline is not matched at one junction end, which may reflect a read error. Here the CDR3 DNA reads TGTGCTAGCAGCTTAGACGGACAGGGGAGAAGGTGTAGCAATCAGCCCCAGCATTTT. This gives the protein CASSLDGQGRRCSNQPQHF. This chain uses TRBV7-7 with TRBJ1-5, with 9 nucleotides matching TRBD1. Germline V gene data show CDR1 as SSHAT and CDR2 as FNYEAQ (reference sequence). The CDR3 loop spans 19 amino acids.